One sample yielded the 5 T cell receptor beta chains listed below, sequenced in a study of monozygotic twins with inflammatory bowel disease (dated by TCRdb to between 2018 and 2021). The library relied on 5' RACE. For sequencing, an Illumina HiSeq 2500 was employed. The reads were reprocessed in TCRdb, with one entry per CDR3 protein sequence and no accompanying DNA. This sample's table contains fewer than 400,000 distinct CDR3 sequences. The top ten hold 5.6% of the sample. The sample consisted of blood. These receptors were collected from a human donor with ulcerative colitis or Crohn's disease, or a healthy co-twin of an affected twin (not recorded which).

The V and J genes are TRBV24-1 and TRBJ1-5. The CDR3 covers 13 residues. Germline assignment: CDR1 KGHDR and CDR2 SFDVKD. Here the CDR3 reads CATSATTSQPQHF.

The CDR3 reads CASSRLGTIPEQFF. This rearrangement joins TRBV3-1 to TRBJ2-1; TCRdb returns TRBD1, unconfirmable since there is no DNA. This CDR3 has 14 amino acids. Germline values: CDR1 LGHDT, CDR2 YNNKEL (reference sequence).

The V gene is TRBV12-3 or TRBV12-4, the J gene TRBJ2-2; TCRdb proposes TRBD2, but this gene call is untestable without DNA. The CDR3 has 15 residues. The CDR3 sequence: CASSFGGANTGELFF.

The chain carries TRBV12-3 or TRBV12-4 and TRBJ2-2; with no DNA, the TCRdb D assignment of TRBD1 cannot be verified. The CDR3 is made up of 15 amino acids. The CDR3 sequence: CASVRAGGTTGELFF.

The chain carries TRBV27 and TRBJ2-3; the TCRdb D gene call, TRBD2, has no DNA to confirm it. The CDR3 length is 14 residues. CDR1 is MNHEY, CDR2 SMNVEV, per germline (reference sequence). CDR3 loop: CASSLGLPQDTQYF.